This TCR beta chain was recovered during a study of shared clonotypes between healthy human individuals. Study-level findings and limits: Represented genetic and exposure-history diversity was restricted by having few donors.

Assay runs were performed at deep level. Method: immunoSEQ multiplex PCR; TCRdb's copy keeps in-frame clones and lacks some. This sample has some 2,000,000 clones, with around 95% found just once. Naive CD4+ cells were CD45RA-selected; the remaining cells were memory. Regarding this clone: Its target is not known.

V shed 0 bases and J shed 7 bases, with 15 bases lying between them. The germline gives CDR1 LGHNA, CDR2 YSLEER. This CDR3 comprises 16 residues. J is TRBJ1-4 and V is TRBV4-3; a possible D gene is TRBD1 (6 bases). The sequenced sample was naive CD4+ T cells sorted from blood. Subset: CD45RA+ positively selected. This TCR derives from a man younger than 35 in good health. CDR3 in amino acids: CASSQDVGVGGEKLFF. The CDR3 region has the DNA TGCGCCAGCAGCCAAGATGTAGGGGTAGGGGGTGAAAAACTGTTTTTT.